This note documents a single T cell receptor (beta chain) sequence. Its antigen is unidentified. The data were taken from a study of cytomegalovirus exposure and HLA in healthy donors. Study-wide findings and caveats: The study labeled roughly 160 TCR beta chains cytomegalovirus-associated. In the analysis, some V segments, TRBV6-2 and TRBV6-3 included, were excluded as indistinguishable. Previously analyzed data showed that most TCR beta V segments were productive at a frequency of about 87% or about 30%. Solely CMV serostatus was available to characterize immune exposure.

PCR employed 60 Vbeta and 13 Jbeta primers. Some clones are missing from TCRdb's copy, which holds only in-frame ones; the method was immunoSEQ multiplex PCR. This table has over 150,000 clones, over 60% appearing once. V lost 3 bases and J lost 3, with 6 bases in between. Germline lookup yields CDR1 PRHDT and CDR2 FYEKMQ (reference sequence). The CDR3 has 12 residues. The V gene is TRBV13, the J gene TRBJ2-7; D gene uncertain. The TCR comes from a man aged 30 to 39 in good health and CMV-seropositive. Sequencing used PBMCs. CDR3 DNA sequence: TGTGCCAGCAGCTTTGAGCGCTACGAGCAGTACTTC. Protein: CASSFERYEQYF. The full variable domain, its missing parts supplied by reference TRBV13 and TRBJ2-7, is AAGVIQSPRHLIKEKRETATLKCYPIPRHDTVYWYQQGPGQDPQFLISFYEKMQSDKGSIPDRFSAQQFSDYHSELNMSSLELGDSALYFCASSFERYEQYFGPGTRLTVT.